This TCR beta chain originates from a study of human T cells and chemical hapten exposure. At the level of the study: Donors were sensitized with 2% DPC on the upper inner arm. In the roughly 24-week study, patients were dosed weekly with diphenylcyclopropenone on the scalp throughout.

One entry per CDR3 protein results from TCRdb running MiXCR on the RACE reads. The table shows approximately 370,000 distinct CDR3 sequences, with around 5.5% occurring only once. Noted time point: pre-sensitization, week 0. The treatment: therapeutic diphenylcyclopropenone sensitization with weekly scalp DPC. Investigators collected blood before applying each patch test. The V segment lost 6 bases and the J segment 0 bases; nucleotides outside the gene matches: 3. CDR3 length: 15 residues. The germline CDR1 and CDR2 sequences are LGHDT and YNNKEL (reference sequence). This clonotype was recorded many times. Its target is unknown. Study-wide findings and caveats: Following DPC sensitization, TCRs present above 1 in 1000 frequency showed no change.

Sequencing was performed on whole blood, taken in connection with sensitization to the hapten diphenylcyclopropenone (DPC). This clonotype was sampled from a woman aged 18-29 years with alopecia areata. Some clones in this sample may be carry-over from other donors' samples. This chain connects TRBV3-1 to TRBJ2-3; 10 nucleotides align to TRBD2. CDR3 region: CASSPSGGSTDTQYF. CDR3 nucleotide sequence: TGTGCCAGCAGTCCTAGCGGGGGAAGCACAGATACGCAGTATTTT.